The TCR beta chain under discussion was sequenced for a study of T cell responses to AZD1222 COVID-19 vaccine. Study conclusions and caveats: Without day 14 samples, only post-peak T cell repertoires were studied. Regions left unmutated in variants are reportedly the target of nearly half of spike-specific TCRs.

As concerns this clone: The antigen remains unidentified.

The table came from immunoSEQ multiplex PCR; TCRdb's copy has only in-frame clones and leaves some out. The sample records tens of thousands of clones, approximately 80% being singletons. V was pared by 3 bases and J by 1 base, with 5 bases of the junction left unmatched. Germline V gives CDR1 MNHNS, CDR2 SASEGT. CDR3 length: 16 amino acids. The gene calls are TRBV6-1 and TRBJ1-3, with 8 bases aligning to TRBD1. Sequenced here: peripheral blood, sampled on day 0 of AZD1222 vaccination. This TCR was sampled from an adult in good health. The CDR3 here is CASSELRGQSGNTIYF. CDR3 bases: TGTGCCAGCAGTGAGCTCAGGGGGCAATCTGGAAACACCATATATTTT.